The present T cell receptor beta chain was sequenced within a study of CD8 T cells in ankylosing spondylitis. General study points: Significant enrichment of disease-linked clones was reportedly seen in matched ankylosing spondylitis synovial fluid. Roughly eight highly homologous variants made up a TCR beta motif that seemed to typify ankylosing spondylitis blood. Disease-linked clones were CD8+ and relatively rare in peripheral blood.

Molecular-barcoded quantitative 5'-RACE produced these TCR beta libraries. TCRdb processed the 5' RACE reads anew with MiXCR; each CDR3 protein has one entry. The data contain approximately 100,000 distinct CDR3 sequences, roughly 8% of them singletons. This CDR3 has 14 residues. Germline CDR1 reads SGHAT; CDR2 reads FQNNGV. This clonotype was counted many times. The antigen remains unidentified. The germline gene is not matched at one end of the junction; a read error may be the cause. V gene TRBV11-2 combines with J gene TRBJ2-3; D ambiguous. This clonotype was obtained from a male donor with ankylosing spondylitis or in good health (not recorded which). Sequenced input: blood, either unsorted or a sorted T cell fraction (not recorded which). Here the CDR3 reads CASSLDLRLDTQYF. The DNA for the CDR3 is TGTGCCAGCAGCCTAGACCTTCGTTTGGATACGCAGTATTTT.